The 29 T cell receptor beta chains listed next were all sequenced from one sample in a study of radiation and T cells in renal cell carcinoma. Method: immunoSEQ multiplex PCR; TCRdb's copy keeps in-frame clones and lacks some. The sample contains about 130,000 clones, about four fifths of which appear only once. Time point given: blood 2 weeks post-SBRT. Documented treatment: 15 Gy SBRT to primary tumor, nephrectomy 4 weeks later. The sample here was blood, taken from a patient whose treatment included radiotherapy and nephrectomy. These receptors came from a man aged 45-60 years with renal cell carcinoma.

The V call is TRBV11-3, the J call TRBJ2-5, with 10 positions matching TRBD1. Trimming cost V 1 base and J 5 bases; bases outside gene matches: 4. The germline V gene encodes CDR1 SGHNT and CDR2 YENEEA. The CDR3 has 15 residues. DNA of the CDR3: TGTGCCAGCAGCTTAGGACAGGGGGCCGAGGAGACCCAGTACTTC. Translated: CASSLGQGAEETQYF.

The CDR3 nucleotides read TGTGCCTGGAGGGCATACAATGAGCAGTTCTTC. Protein product: CAWRAYNEQFF. This chain connects TRBV30 to TRBJ2-1; no definite D call. The CDR3 extends over 11 amino acids. In germline, CDR1 is GTSNPN, CDR2 SVGIG (reference sequence). V was shortened by 3 bases and J by 4 bases, with 4 bases between the two germline ends.

The chain combines TRBV9 with TRBJ2-5, with 8 bases matching TRBD2. This CDR3 is built from 15 residues. With 4 bases clipped from V and 2 bases from J, the junction kept 7 bases outside the gene matches. Germline-derived CDR1 and CDR2 are SGDLS and YYNGEE. CDR3 coding DNA: TGTGCCAGCAGCTCCCTTGCGGGGGGACAAGAGACCCAGTACTTC. Protein: CASSSLAGGQETQYF.

The sample holds one count of this clone. This chain joins TRBV18 and TRBJ2-6; D is ambiguous. The CDR3 contains 16 residues. Per germline, CDR1 KGHSH and CDR2 LQKENI. Trimming removed 4 bases at V and 0 bases at J, with 10 bases between. In DNA, the CDR3 is TGTGCCAGCTCACAACAGACCCTCTCTGGGGCCAACGTCCTGACTTTC. Protein product: CASSQQTLSGANVLTF.

V gene TRBV7-9 combines with J gene TRBJ2-3; TRBD2 matches 9 bases. Germline CDR1 is SEHNR and CDR2 is FQNEAQ (reference sequence). The CDR3 sequence is 16 residues long. The V gene end was trimmed by 4 bases and the J gene end by 4 bases; junction bases not matched to a gene: 9. The CDR3 DNA reads as TGTGCCAGCAGCTCCAGCAGGACTAGCGAGGCAGATACGCAGTATTTT. Its translation: CASSSSRTSEADTQYF.

The table lists this clone with a few counts. The chain recombines TRBV19 with TRBJ1-2, with D possibly matching TRBD1 (6 bases). The CDR3 covers 15 residues. CDR1 and CDR2 from the germline V gene are LNHDA and SQIVND (reference sequence). Trimming pared 5 bases from V and 1 base from J, leaving 14 bases between. The CDR3 here is CASSGARGLNYGYTF. In DNA, the CDR3 is TGTGCCAGTAGTGGTGCCAGGGGACTTAACTATGGCTACACCTTC.

The genes are TRBV5-1 and TRBJ1-3, with 8 bases that match TRBD1. This CDR3 has 14 residues. Germline lookup yields CDR1 SGHRS and CDR2 YFSETQ. V dropped 4 bases and J dropped 2; count of bases not matched to a gene: 2. The CDR3 reads CASSEQGAGNTIYF. For the CDR3, the DNA is TGCGCCAGCAGCGAACAGGGGGCTGGAAACACCATATATTTT.

V and J are TRBV2 and TRBJ2-3; TRBD2 matches at 12 bases. This CDR3 contains 15 residues. CDR1 SNHLY and CDR2 FYNNEI come from the germline V gene. The ends lost 2 bases at V and 8 bases at J; junction bases unmatched: 5. The chain's CDR3 is CASSEWASGGGTQYF. CDR3 nucleotide sequence: TGTGCCAGCAGTGAATGGGCTAGCGGGGGGGGTACGCAGTATTTT.

The chain recombines TRBV19 with TRBJ1-1; D possibly corresponds to TRBD1 (5 bases). Germline assignment: CDR1 LNHDA and CDR2 SQIVND (reference sequence). This CDR3 is built from 13 residues. V was cut by 1 base and J by 9 bases, with 12 bases left in between. This CDR3 reads CASSIGQTTKAFF. The DNA for the CDR3 is TGTGCCAGTAGTATAGGACAGACTACGAAAGCTTTCTTT.

The genes are TRBV19 and TRBJ2-1; D not certain. CDR1 is LNHDA, CDR2 SQIVND, per germline (reference sequence). There are 13 residues in the CDR3. Trimming removed 4 bases from V and 4 bases from J, with 8 bases in between. The chain's CDR3 is CASSTLEYNEQFF. CDR3 sequence (DNA): TGTGCCAGTAGTACTTTGGAGTACAATGAGCAGTTCTTC. Based on the CDR3 plus reference TRBV19 and TRBJ2-1, the full variable domain is DGGITQSPKYLFRKEGQNVTLSCEQNLNHDAMYWYRQDPGQGLRLIYYSQIVNDFQKGDIAEGYSVSREKKESFPLTVTSAQKNPTAFYLCASSTLEYNEQFFGPGTRLTVL.

This chain uses TRBV7-2 with TRBJ1-6; no clear D gene. This CDR3 is built from 19 residues. Germline assignment: CDR1 SGHTA and CDR2 FQGNSA. The V end was cut by 1 base, the J end by 0 bases, with 16 bases between. CDR3 protein: CASSLVLGRLSSYNSPLHF. Here the CDR3 DNA reads TGTGCCAGCAGCTTAGTTCTTGGACGTCTAAGCTCCTATAATTCACCCCTCCACTTT.

This chain connects TRBV6-1 to TRBJ2-7; tentatively, D is TRBD1 or TRBD2 (6 bases each). The V gene lost 6 bases and the J gene lost 0 bases, with 12 bases spanning the gap. This CDR3 spans 14 amino acids. Germline V lookup: CDR1 MNHNS, CDR2 SASEGT. CDR3 sequence (DNA): TGTGCCAGCAGACACGGGGGCCACTCCTACGAGCAGTACTTC. Amino acid sequence: CASRHGGHSYEQYF.

The chain joins TRBV7-2 to TRBJ1-5; 7 bases line up with TRBD1. The germline CDR1 and CDR2 sequences are SGHTA and FQGNSA. The CDR3 runs 18 residues. V dropped 2 bases and J dropped 1; count of bases not matched to a gene: 11. The CDR3 loop is CASSLLIRGLRSNQPQHF. The CDR3 DNA follows: TGTGCCAGCAGCTTACTTATTAGGGGGCTTAGGAGCAATCAGCCCCAGCATTTT.

In its sample, this clone was seen once. The chain links TRBV28 to TRBJ2-3, with 9 bases fitting TRBD1. V lost 1 base and J lost 0; bases outside the gene matches: 2. The CDR3 is 16 residues long. Germline V gives CDR1 MDHEN, CDR2 SYDVKM. Here the CDR3 reads CASSLLQGASTDTQYF. Written as DNA, the CDR3 is TGTGCCAGCAGTTTATTACAGGGGGCTAGCACAGATACGCAGTATTTT. The entire variable domain, with the rest obtained from reference TRBV28 and TRBJ2-3, is as follows: DVKVTQSSRYLVKRTGEKVFLECVQDMDHENMFWYRQDPGLGLRLIYFSYDVKMKEKGDIPEGYSVSREKKERFSLILESASTNQTSMYLCASSLLQGASTDTQYFGPGTRLTVL.

V gene TRBV18 combines with J gene TRBJ1-1; no clear D. CDR1 KGHSH and CDR2 LQKENI come from the germline V gene. The V and J ends lost 0 bases and 5 bases respectively, with 16 bases between them. The CDR3 contains 16 residues. Written as DNA, the CDR3 is TGTGCCAGCTCACCACCGAGTACTGGGTCGGGGACTGAAGCTTTCTTT. This encodes CASSPPSTGSGTEAFF.

The CDR3 loop is CASSLGTGKVAGNTIYF. In nucleotides, the CDR3 is TGTGCCAGCAGCTTAGGGACAGGGAAAGTCGCTGGAAACACCATATATTTT. This sequence joins TRBV7-2 and TRBJ1-3; TRBD1 matches 8 bases. The CDR3 runs to 17 residues. Germline CDR1 SGHTA, CDR2 FQGNSA. The junction had 7 bases not matched to a gene; V was cut back by 1 base and J by 2 bases.

This clone appeared a few times. J is TRBJ2-5 and V is TRBV2; 8 nucleotides line up with TRBD2. After removal of 2 bases from V and 5 bases from J, the junction contained 10 bases not matched to a gene. Germline V CDR1 and CDR2: SNHLY, FYNNEI. This CDR3 has 16 amino acids. CDR3 residues: CASSEFASGPMETQYF. The CDR3 nucleotides read TGTGCCAGCAGTGAATTTGCTAGCGGGCCGATGGAGACCCAGTACTTC. Using reference TRBV2 and TRBJ2-5 for the parts outside the CDR3, the full variable domain is EPEVTQTPSHQVTQMGQEVILRCVPISNHLYFYWYRQILGQKVEFLVSFYNNEISEKSEIFDDQFSVERPDGSNFTLKIRSTKLEDSAMYFCASSEFASGPMETQYFGPGTRLLVL.

This clone occurred once. This rearrangement joins TRBV28 to TRBJ2-5, with unresolved D. The CDR3 length is 15 residues. V was shortened by 4 bases and J by 0 bases, with 12 bases between the two germline ends. The V gene's germline CDR1 is MDHEN and CDR2 SYDVKM. The CDR3 protein is CASSSPSLYQETQYF. The CDR3 DNA reads as TGTGCCAGCAGTTCACCCAGTTTGTACCAAGAGACCCAGTACTTC.

The V call is TRBV18, the J call TRBJ2-7; TRBD2 might be the D (6 bases). V dropped 6 bases and J dropped 1 base, with 13 bases sitting between them. CDR3 length equals 14 residues. Germline V gene sequence: CDR1 KGHSH, CDR2 LQKENI. CDR3 sequence (DNA): TGTGCCAGCTCCCCGGGACTCCTATCCTACGAGCAGTACTTC. Encoded protein: CASSPGLLSYEQYF.

V is TRBV19 and J is TRBJ1-5; perhaps TRBD1 as D (5 bases). There are 15 residues in the CDR3. CDR1 is LNHDA, CDR2 SQIVND, per germline (reference sequence). Trimming removed 3 bases at V and 2 bases at J, with 11 bases between. The CDR3 loop is CASSIGQGGNQPQHF. For the CDR3, the DNA is TGTGCCAGTAGTATCGGGCAGGGCGGCAATCAGCCCCAGCATTTT.

The chain combines TRBV4-3 with TRBJ2-5; unclear D gene. Trimming cost V 0 bases and J 4 bases, with 9 bases left between them. The CDR3 totals 14 residues. CDR1 and CDR2 from the germline V gene are LGHNA and YSLEER. CDR3 bases: TGCGCCAGCAGCCAAGAGAGTACGAGAGAGACCCAGTACTTC. Translated, it gives CASSQESTRETQYF.

V usage is TRBV6-1 and J usage is TRBJ2-7; D possibly corresponds to TRBD1 (5 bases). Trimming removed 0 bases from V and 9 bases from J, with 18 bases in between. The CDR3 spans 15 residues. Germline V gene data show CDR1 as MNHNS and CDR2 as SASEGT. The CDR3, as DNA: TGTGCCAGCAGTGAAGCTGGGTCCGTCTACAGGATGCAGTACTTC. It is translated as CASSEAGSVYRMQYF.

In this sample, this clone turned up a few times. The chain employs TRBV7-3 and TRBJ2-1; D tentatively reads TRBD1 or TRBD2 (5 bases each). The length of the CDR3 is 14 residues. Trimming stripped 5 bases from V and 3 bases from J, with 11 bases between. CDR1 is SGHTA and CDR2 is FQGTGA in the germline V gene. The CDR3 is CASSQGGGYNEQFF. CDR3 nucleotides: TGTGCCAGCAGCCAGGGCGGAGGCTACAATGAGCAGTTCTTC.

The chain has TRBV30 and TRBJ2-3; TRBD2 matches at 9 bases. The CDR3 spans 15 residues. J gave up 1 base and V 1 base, and 3 bases lay outside the gene matches. CDR1 GTSNPN and CDR2 SVGIG come from the germline V gene (reference sequence). This chain's CDR3 is CAWSAIAGGTDTQYF. In nucleotides, the CDR3 is TGTGCCTGGAGTGCGATAGCGGGAGGCACAGATACGCAGTATTTT.

V is TRBV4-1 and J is TRBJ2-3; 12 nucleotides agree with TRBD2. CDR3 length: 20 amino acids. Germline CDR1 is MGHRA and CDR2 is YSYEKL. After removal of 4 bases from V and 5 bases from J, the junction contained 19 bases not matched to a gene. Here the CDR3 reads CASSRYLGTSGSHKGDTQYF. CDR3 nucleotide sequence: TGCGCCAGCAGCCGCTACCTCGGGACTAGCGGGTCTCATAAGGGAGATACGCAGTATTTT.

The genes are TRBV19 and TRBJ1-1; weak D call: TRBD1 (5 bases). The V and J ends lost 4 bases and 0 bases respectively, with 15 bases between them. The CDR3 runs 16 residues. Germline loops: CDR1 LNHDA, CDR2 SQIVND (reference sequence). Here the CDR3 DNA reads TGTGCCAGTAGTAAAGGGGCCCGCTCCATGAACACTGAAGCTTTCTTT. This encodes CASSKGARSMNTEAFF.

The chain joins TRBV6-5 to TRBJ2-3; D uncertain. CDR1 is MNHEY, CDR2 SVGAGI, per germline. This CDR3 region has 13 residues. V lost 4 bases and J lost 0, with 5 bases in between. CDR3 DNA: TGTGCCAGCAGTTTGGGAAGCACAGATACGCAGTATTTT. Translation gives CASSLGSTDTQYF.

The chain combines TRBV7-2 with TRBJ2-7; 11 positions match TRBD2. Per germline, CDR1 SGHTA and CDR2 FQGNSA. The CDR3 has 17 residues. With V trimmed by 5 bases and J by 4 bases, 13 bases remained unmatched. The CDR3 region has the DNA TGTGCCAGCAGCACCCAGTATCTAGCGGGAGGATGGTACGAGCAGTACTTC. Its translation: CASSTQYLAGGWYEQYF.

The chain recombines TRBV7-2 with TRBJ2-7, with 13 bases identical to TRBD2. Trimming took 5 bases from V and 4 from J; bases not matched to a gene: 11. The CDR3 runs to 17 residues. Per germline, CDR1 SGHTA and CDR2 FQGNSA. The CDR3, as DNA: TGTGCCAGCAGCCATCAATTACTAGCGGGGGGGCCGTACGAGCAGTACTTC. Its protein is CASSHQLLAGGPYEQYF.